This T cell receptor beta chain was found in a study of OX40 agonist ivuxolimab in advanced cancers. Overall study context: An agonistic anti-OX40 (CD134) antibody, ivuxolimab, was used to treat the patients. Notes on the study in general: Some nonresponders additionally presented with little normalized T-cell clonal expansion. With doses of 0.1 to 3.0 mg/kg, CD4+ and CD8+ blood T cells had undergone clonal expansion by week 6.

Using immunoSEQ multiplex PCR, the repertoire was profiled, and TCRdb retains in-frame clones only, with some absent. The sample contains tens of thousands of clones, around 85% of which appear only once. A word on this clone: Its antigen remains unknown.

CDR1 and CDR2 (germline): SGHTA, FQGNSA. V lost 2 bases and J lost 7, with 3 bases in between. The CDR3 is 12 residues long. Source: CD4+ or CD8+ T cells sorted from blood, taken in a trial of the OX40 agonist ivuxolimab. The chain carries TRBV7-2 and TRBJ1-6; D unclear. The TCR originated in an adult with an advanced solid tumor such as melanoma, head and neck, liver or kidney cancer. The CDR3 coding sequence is TGTGCCAGCAGCTTAACCAATTCACCCCTCCACTTT. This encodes CASSLTNSPLHF.